This entry features one T cell receptor (beta chain) sequence. These data originate in a study of regulatory T cells in long-lasting Graves disease. Time point noted: newly diagnosed GD, antithyroid drugs for less than 3 months. RNA extracted from PBMCs served as the sequencing template. This CDR3 has 15 residues. From germline, CDR1 is SEHNR and CDR2 FQNEAQ (reference sequence). Losses at the gene ends were 6 bases for V and 7 bases for J; bases not matched to a gene: 7. With iRepertoire HTBI primers and Arm-PCR of CDR3 regions, TCR beta libraries were built. TCRdb passed the multiplex PCR reads through MiXCR, listing each CDR3 protein once. The sample has 200,000 to 250,000 distinct CDR3 sequences, around a fifth seen once. The same data also went into a second study, on T cells in Graves' hyperthyroidism and ophthalmopathy.

Sequenced material: peripheral blood mononuclear cells (PBMCs), taken at new diagnosis, from a patient treated with antithyroid drugs. This TCR came from a woman aged 25 to 39 with Graves disease. V usage is TRBV7-9 and J usage is TRBJ2-1, with 12 bases identical to TRBD2. The CDR3 DNA sequence: TGTGCCAGCAGGCATCTAGCGGGGGGGCGGAATGAGCAGTTCTTC. This translates into CASRHLAGGRNEQFF.